The 24 T cell receptor beta chains reported below all come from one sample, sequenced in a study of blood T cells in healthy people across ages. Using a J-beta primer mix together with a sample-barcoded 5' primer, a second PCR was run for roughly 7 to 11 cycles. Each CDR3 protein is one row after TCRdb ran MiXCR on the 5' RACE reads. Of under 800,000 distinct CDR3 sequences listed, around a fifth are singletons. Sequencing input: blood. The receptor set was obtained from a man between 65 and 85 years old in good health.

The V call is TRBV7-3, the J call TRBJ2-5, with 10 bases that match TRBD1. Looked up from germline, CDR1 is SGHTA and CDR2 is FQGTGA. The V gene end was trimmed by 1 base and the J gene end by 4 bases; junction bases not matched to a gene: 6. The CDR3 length is 16 residues. The CDR3 coding sequence is TGTGCCAGCAGCTTAAGACAGGGGGCGCGGCGAGAGACCCAGTACTTC. Its translation is CASSLRQGARRETQYF.

V and J are TRBV7-8 and TRBJ1-1, with 9 positions matching TRBD1. The CDR3 has 13 residues. Germline CDR1 SGHVS, CDR2 FQNEAQ. The V segment lost 2 bases and the J segment 6 bases; nucleotides outside the gene matches: 1. This chain's CDR3 is CASSLTGGPEAFF. In DNA, the CDR3 is TGTGCCAGCAGCTTAACAGGGGGCCCTGAAGCTTTCTTT.

The CDR3 region is CASSQVSLAGVKNEQFF. DNA for the CDR3: TGTGCCAGCAGCCAAGTAAGTCTAGCGGGAGTAAAAAATGAGCAGTTCTTC. J is TRBJ2-1 and V is TRBV3-1, with 10 bases lining up with TRBD2. V trimming: 1 base; J trimming: 7 bases; junction bases outside the gene matches: 10. The germline CDR1 and CDR2 sequences are LGHDT and YNNKEL (reference sequence). The CDR3 contains 17 residues.

This clonotype was detected ten times or more. The rearrangement joins TRBV2 to TRBJ2-4; D is perhaps TRBD2 (5 bases). V lost 3 bases and J 9 bases, leaving 12 bases between the germline ends. Germline assignment: CDR1 SNHLY and CDR2 FYNNEI. This CDR3 is 13 amino acids long. The DNA of the CDR3 is TGTGCCAGCAGTGATTGGCTCGAGGGCATTCAGTACTTC. This codes for CASSDWLEGIQYF.

The chain recombines TRBV3-1 with TRBJ2-5, with TRBD2 as a possible D gene (5 bases). Germline values: CDR1 LGHDT, CDR2 YNNKEL (reference sequence). The CDR3 has 16 residues. The V and J ends lost 1 base and 2 bases respectively, with 14 bases between them. This CDR3 reads CASSQVRGRTQETQYF. The DNA of the CDR3 is TGTGCCAGCAGCCAAGTCAGAGGACGGACTCAAGAGACCCAGTACTTC.

This clonotype has only a few counts. This chain uses TRBV15 with TRBJ1-1; 9 bases align to TRBD1. This CDR3 is built from 12 residues. V shed 4 bases, J shed 13 bases, and the junction held 7 bases outside the gene matches. Germline CDR1 and CDR2: LNHNV and YYDKDF (reference sequence). CDR3: CATSKNRGLVFF. In nucleotides, the CDR3 is TGTGCCACCAGCAAGAACAGGGGGCTTGTTTTCTTT. Using reference TRBV15 and TRBJ1-1 for the parts outside the CDR3, the full variable domain is DAMVIQNPRYQVTQFGKPVTLSCSQTLNHNVMYWYQQKSSQAPKLLFHYYDKDFNNEADTPDNFQSRRPNTSFCFLDIRSPGLGDTAMYLCATSKNRGLVFFGQGTRLTVV.

CDR3 sequence reads: CASRRTSRRSTDTQYF. CDR3 DNA sequence: TGTGCCAGCAGACGGACTAGCAGGCGTAGCACAGATACGCAGTATTTT. J is TRBJ2-3 and V is TRBV12-3 or TRBV12-4, with TRBD2 matching over 8 bases. The CDR3 totals 16 residues. With V trimmed by 6 bases and J by 0 bases, 8 bases remained unmatched.

This clonotype was counted a few times. The chain combines TRBV20-1 with TRBJ2-1; D remains unclear. The germline gives CDR1 DFQATT, CDR2 SNEGSKA (reference sequence). The CDR3 spans 15 residues. V lost 2 bases, J lost 0 bases, and 11 bases lay in between. The CDR3 is CSARYSEGSYNEQFF. CDR3 in DNA: TGCAGTGCTAGATACTCGGAAGGCTCCTACAATGAGCAGTTCTTC.

The chain joins TRBV12-3 or TRBV12-4 to TRBJ2-1, with 9 bases lining up with TRBD1. The V gene end was trimmed by 5 bases and the J gene end by 0 bases; junction bases not matched to a gene: 5. The CDR3 has 16 amino acids. The CDR3 sequence is CASSPGQGLSYNEQFF. Here the CDR3 DNA reads TGTGCCAGCAGTCCGGGACAGGGACTCTCCTACAATGAGCAGTTCTTC.

The gene calls are TRBV20-1 and TRBJ1-1, with a tentative D call TRBD1 (6 bases). CDR1 is DFQATT and CDR2 is SNEGSKA in the germline V gene (reference sequence). The CDR3 spans 11 residues. Trimming cost V 5 bases and J 6 bases, with 10 bases left between them. The CDR3 coding sequence is TGCAGTGCTCACAGGGCGGCTGAAGCTTTCTTT. Amino acids: CSAHRAAEAFF.

The V gene is TRBV9, the J gene TRBJ2-5; maybe TRBD2 (5 bases). The end of the DNA is better explained by TRBJ2-7, so the J call may be wrong. This CDR3 spans 14 amino acids. Germline lookup yields CDR1 SGDLS and CDR2 YYNGEE. The CDR3, as DNA: TGTGCCAGCAGCGTAGGAGGGAGCGGAAACGAGCAGTACTTC. This gives the protein CASSVGGSGNEQYF.

This chain links TRBV28 with TRBJ1-5; D possibly corresponds to TRBD1 (6 bases). The CDR3 is 14 residues long. The V gene's germline CDR1 is MDHEN and CDR2 SYDVKM. The ends were cut back, 7 bases at V and 3 bases at J, with 13 bases in the middle. The CDR3 region has the DNA TGTGCCAGCAAGGACAGTCTCCCCAATCAGCCCCAGCATTTT. This translates into CASKDSLPNQPQHF.

There are a few counts of this clonotype. This chain joins TRBV20-1 and TRBJ1-5; D uncertain. CDR1 and CDR2 from the germline V gene are DFQATT and SNEGSKA (reference sequence). CDR3 length: 15 amino acids. Trimming pared 2 bases from V and 2 bases from J, leaving 13 bases between. CDR3 DNA sequence: TGCAGTGCTAGATCATTAGGGCGCGGCAATCAGCCCCAGCATTTT. It yields the protein CSARSLGRGNQPQHF.

This clonotype has more than one count but fewer than ten. The rearrangement links TRBV29-1 to TRBJ2-5, with D perhaps TRBD1 (6 bases). The ends were cut back, 1 base at V and 4 bases at J, with 7 bases in the middle. Germline CDR1 SQVTM, CDR2 ANQGSEA. The CDR3 length is 12 residues. Here the CDR3 reads CSVEVQGETQYF. The CDR3 DNA reads as TGCAGCGTTGAAGTACAGGGAGAGACCCAGTACTTC. The variable domain in full, completed from reference TRBV29-1 and TRBJ2-5, reads SAVISQKPSRDICQRGTSLTIQCQVDSQVTMMFWYRQQPGQSLTLIATANQGSEATYESGFVIDKFPISRPNLTFSTLTVSNMSPEDSSIYLCSVEVQGETQYFGPGTRLLVL.

This chain links TRBV11-2 with TRBJ2-1; no clear D gene. V lost 3 bases and J 6 bases, leaving 9 bases between the germline ends. Germline values: CDR1 SGHAT, CDR2 FQNNGV. The CDR3 is 13 amino acids. The CDR3, as DNA: TGTGCCAGCAGCTTGTCCATCCTCAATGAGCAGTTCTTC. As protein: CASSLSILNEQFF.

A few counts support this clonotype. The rearrangement joins TRBV5-1 to TRBJ2-2; D gene ambiguous. V lost 0 bases, J lost 4 bases, and 13 bases lay in between. The CDR3 runs 16 residues. Germline CDR1 and CDR2: SGHRS and YFSETQ. CDR3 in amino acids: CASSLGSGQLTGELFF. CDR3 bases: TGCGCCAGCAGCTTGGGGTCTGGTCAGCTCACCGGGGAGCTGTTTTTT.

This chain connects TRBV5-6 to TRBJ1-1; D not certain. Looked up from germline, CDR1 is SGHDT and CDR2 is YYEEEE. The CDR3 runs to 14 residues. V lost 3 bases and J lost 5, with 14 bases in between. CDR3 loop: CASSSPRIKTEAFF. The CDR3 region has the DNA TGTGCCAGCAGCTCCCCTCGGATTAAAACTGAAGCTTTCTTT.

In its sample, this clonotype was seen a few times. V is TRBV28 and J is TRBJ2-3; TRBD1 is a possible D gene (6 bases). Trimming stripped 6 bases from V and 0 bases from J, with 13 bases between. The CDR3 runs to 15 residues. Per the germline V gene, CDR1 is MDHEN and CDR2 is SYDVKM. The CDR3 DNA reads as TGTGCCAGCAGATCTCAGGGGCCTAGCACAGATACGCAGTATTTT. It yields the protein CASRSQGPSTDTQYF.

V is TRBV12-3 or TRBV12-4 and J is TRBJ1-6; no definite D call. The CDR3 has 12 residues. The germline V and J ends were trimmed by 8 bases and 5 bases, with 7 bases remaining between them. The DNA for the CDR3 is TGTGCCAGCCGTACGAATAATTCACCCCTCCACTTT. Amino acids: CASRTNNSPLHF.

This clonotype was picked up a small number of times. A much more abundant neighbour one base away suggests this may be a read error. The chain is built from TRBV5-1 and TRBJ2-5, with TRBD1 matching over 9 bases. This CDR3 has 14 residues. The V gene's germline CDR1 is SGHRS and CDR2 YFSETQ. This chain's CDR3 is CVSSPTGGEETQYF. In DNA form, the CDR3 reads TGCGTCAGCAGCCCGACAGGGGGTGAAGAGACCCAGTACTTC.

V usage is TRBV5-1 and J usage is TRBJ2-7, with TRBD1 matching 9 bases. V shed 4 bases, J shed 5 bases, and the junction held 10 bases outside the gene matches. The germline V gene encodes CDR1 SGHRS and CDR2 YFSETQ. The CDR3 runs 15 residues. The CDR3 loop is CASSQEGQGIDEQYF. The CDR3 DNA is TGCGCCAGCAGCCAGGAGGGACAGGGTATCGACGAGCAGTACTTC. Supplemented by reference TRBV5-1 and TRBJ2-7, the full variable domain reads KAGVTQTPRYLIKTRGQQVTLSCSPISGHRSVSWYQQTPGQGLQFLFEYFSETQRNKGNFPGRFSGRQFSNSRSEMNVSTLELGDSALYLCASSQEGQGIDEQYFGPGTRLTVT.

CDR3 sequence: CASSLLAGGFNEQYF. CDR3 coding DNA: TGTGCCAGCAGTTTGCTAGCGGGAGGTTTCAACGAGCAGTACTTC. The chain couples TRBV12-3 or TRBV12-4 to TRBJ2-7; 11 positions agree with TRBD2. The CDR3 totals 15 residues. V gave up 3 bases and J gave up 5 bases; unmatched junction bases: 6.

In this sample, this clonotype turned up many times. The CDR3 coding sequence is TGCGCCAGCAGCGGTACAGGGAGGTCCTCTGGGGCCAACGTCCTGACTTTC. This encodes CASSGTGRSSGANVLTF. V is TRBV4-3 and J is TRBJ2-6; perhaps D is TRBD1 or TRBD2 (6 bases each). Germline V gene data show CDR1 as LGHNA and CDR2 as YSLEER. Trimming stripped 5 bases from V and 0 bases from J, with 14 bases between. This CDR3 spans 17 amino acids.

CDR3 residues: CASSEMGMNTEAFF. For the CDR3, the DNA is TGTGCCAGCAGTGAAATGGGGATGAACACTGAAGCTTTCTTT. The V and J genes are TRBV2 and TRBJ1-1; D gene uncertain. The CDR3 has 14 residues. Trimming pared 2 bases from V and 0 bases from J, leaving 7 bases between. From germline, CDR1 is SNHLY and CDR2 FYNNEI.